This T cell receptor beta chain was retrieved from a study of blood T cell repertoires in COVID-19. As for the study in general: PBMCs, B-cell-depleted T cells, or T cells were the source of the cDNA or gDNA that made up the material.

Produced via immunoSEQ multiplex PCR; TCRdb's table is partial and in-frame only. The sample lists under 200,000 clones; approximately 88% were seen once. Sequencing was performed on peripheral blood. The clonotype was recovered from an elderly woman with active or convalescent COVID-19.

The CDR3 here is CASSGTSQGLYEQYF. Here the CDR3 DNA reads TGCGCCAGCAGTGGGACCAGCCAGGGGCTTTATGAGCAGTACTTC. The chain couples TRBV10-2 to TRBJ2-7; D might be TRBD1 (6 bases). CDR1 is WSHSY, CDR2 SAAADI, per germline. The CDR3 sequence is 15 residues long. Deletions cut 4 bases from V and 7 bases from J, with 20 bases between.